These T cell receptor beta chains were read from a single sample in a study of blood T cell repertoires in COVID-19. Produced via immunoSEQ multiplex PCR; TCRdb's table is partial and in-frame only. This table holds about 230,000 clones, 80% to 90% found once. Sequencing input: PBMCs or T cells enriched from blood (not recorded which). The receptors originated from a man aged 18 to 29 who had recovered from COVID-19. The CDR3 runs from the conserved cysteine through the conserved F or W. The D gene is left open where the match is weak.

len | d_gene | v_gene | CDR3aa
14 | TRBD1 | TRBV5-1 | CASQKGQPYTEAFF
13 | - | TRBV30 | CAWSLAENTEAFF
15 | - | TRBV18 | CASSPTGGRNQPQHF
16 | TRBD1 | TRBV6-5 | CASSYSPGQGYNEQFF
16 | TRBD2 | TRBV7-2 | CASSLAAGGVSDTQYF
12 | TRBD2 | TRBV12-3/TRBV12-4 | CASSRGAGELFF
14 | - | TRBV5-6 | CASSPQGYQETQYF
15 | - | TRBV5-5 | CASSPSRGGNQPQHF
15 | - | TRBV2 | CASSEIGTKNSPLHF
16 | TRBD2 | TRBV9 | CASSVATSGSTDTQYF
14 | - | TRBV2 | CASNSLLSGNTIYF
17 | TRBD2 | TRBV4-1 | CASSQGVGGAITYEQYF
14 | TRBD1 | TRBV30 | CAWRLRDRNTEAFF
11 | - | TRBV7-9 | CAVGGDYGYTF
13 | - | TRBV19 | CASSRQSNQPQHF
13 | - | TRBV5-6 | CASSLEGDEKLFF
15 | TRBD1 | TRBV5-8 | CASDREGARGTEAFF
13 | - | TRBV19 | CASSQGHNQPQHF
12 | TRBD2 | TRBV12-3/TRBV12-4 | CASSSLATEQFF
13 | - | TRBV28 | CASSFQRGAEAFF
13 | - | TRBV10-3 | CAITGGSNQPQHF
19 | TRBD2 | TRBV6-4 | CASSDSLAGKDPTRYEQYF
13 | - | TRBV7-3 | CASSPPSANEQFF
15 | TRBD1 | TRBV3-1/TRBV3-2 | CASSQETGGFAIAFF
18 | TRBD2 | TRBV28 | CASSPPPGLAGGPGEQFF
18 | - | TRBV7-2 | CASSLNPISGIGNQPQHF
14 | - | TRBV7-8 | CASSLEVYQETQYF
12 | - | TRBV11-3 | CASSLAGGQRTF
12 | TRBD1 | TRBV19 | CASSPRDRGLFF
12 | - | TRBV2 | CASTESTGELFF
15 | TRBD1 | TRBV10-3 | CAISEGDRGNTEAFF
12 | - | TRBV2 | CATTGLLNEQFF
18 | TRBD2 | TRBV24-1 | CATSDILAGTSSYNEQFF
15 | - | TRBV5-1 | CASSLQGSSGNTIYF
15 | TRBD2 | TRBV7-7 | CASSPGSGRRETQYF
12 | - | TRBV12-3/TRBV12-4 | CASSAGITEAFF